These 12 T cell receptor beta chains came from one sample sequenced in a study of OX40 agonist ivuxolimab in advanced cancers. The method was immunoSEQ multiplex PCR; TCRdb's version includes in-frame clones alone and lacks a portion of them. The sample has tens of thousands of clones; 85% are singletons. The sequences come from CD4+ or CD8+ T cells sorted from blood, collected in a trial of the OX40 agonist ivuxolimab. These receptors were obtained from an adult with an advanced solid tumor such as melanoma, head and neck, liver or kidney cancer.

The chain uses TRBV5-1 and TRBJ2-3; D unresolved. With 2 bases removed from V and 0 bases from J, the gap between germline ends came to 10 bases. Per the germline V gene, CDR1 is SGHRS and CDR2 is YFSETQ. The CDR3 loop spans 15 amino acids. CDR3 residues: CASSLVVPSTDTQYF. CDR3 DNA: TGCGCCAGCAGCTTAGTGGTCCCTAGCACAGATACGCAGTATTTT.

The rearrangement joins TRBV5-6 to TRBJ2-7; D is ambiguous. CDR1 is SGHDT, CDR2 YYEEEE, per germline. This CDR3 is built from 11 residues. Trimming removed 3 bases at V and 5 bases at J, with 6 bases between. The CDR3 protein is CASSSTHEQYF. The DNA of the CDR3 is TGTGCCAGCAGCTCCACCCACGAGCAGTACTTC.

This clone was counted only a few times. The chain links TRBV2 to TRBJ1-4; D gene unclear. CDR1 is SNHLY, CDR2 FYNNEI, per germline. Trimming removed 7 bases at V and 0 bases at J, with 6 bases between. CDR3 size: 13 residues. CDR3 bases: TGTGCCAGCAAGGATGCAACTAATGAAAAACTGTTTTTT. It is translated as CASKDATNEKLFF.

The chain combines TRBV7-9 with TRBJ2-3, with 10 nucleotides matching TRBD2. Germline CDR1 is SEHNR and CDR2 is FQNEAQ (reference sequence). The CDR3 runs to 15 residues. The trim removed 5 bases at V and 5 bases at J, leaving 7 bases unmatched. CDR3 coding DNA: TGTGCCAGCAGCCCTTTAGCGGGAGGAGTAGATACGCAGTATTTT. It encodes CASSPLAGGVDTQYF.

The chain employs TRBV11-3 and TRBJ2-7, with D hard to call. V lost 2 bases to trimming and J lost 3 bases, with 5 bases between them. This CDR3 region has 12 residues. Germline loops: CDR1 SGHNT, CDR2 YENEEA. The CDR3 nucleotides read TGTGCCAGCAGCTTAACCGACTACGAGCAGTACTTC. This encodes CASSLTDYEQYF.

The V and J genes are TRBV18 and TRBJ2-1, with 12 positions matching TRBD1. Germline-derived CDR1 and CDR2 are KGHSH and LQKENI. The length of the CDR3 is 15 residues. V trimming: 4 bases; J trimming: 8 bases; junction bases outside the gene matches: 6. The CDR3: CASSLSGTGGYEQFF. The CDR3 DNA reads TGTGCCAGCTCACTATCCGGGACAGGGGGCTATGAGCAGTTCTTC.

This clone was seen a handful of times. This chain links TRBV19 with TRBJ1-5, with D perhaps TRBD1 (5 bases). Germline assignment: CDR1 LNHDA and CDR2 SQIVND (reference sequence). V was shortened by 7 bases and J by 0 bases, with 19 bases between the two germline ends. This CDR3 is built from 17 residues. In nucleotides, the CDR3 is TGTGCCAGTAACCCGGGGCGGGCAGAGATTAGCAATCAGCCCCAGCATTTT. It codes for CASNPGRAEISNQPQHF.

The chain has TRBV2 and TRBJ2-3; 14 bases are a match to TRBD2. Germline V gene sequence: CDR1 SNHLY, CDR2 FYNNEI. V gave up 3 bases and J gave up 3 bases; unmatched junction bases: 2. This CDR3 is built from 16 residues. CDR3 sequence: CASSDGLAGGTDTQYF. The DNA for the CDR3 is TGTGCCAGCAGTGACGGACTAGCGGGAGGAACAGATACGCAGTATTTT.

The table lists this clone with a few counts. The chain is built from TRBV6-1 and TRBJ1-5, with a weak D call TRBD1 (5 bases). The CDR3 extends over 18 amino acids. Trimming left V 4 bases short and J 0 bases short, with 19 bases between. The germline gives CDR1 MNHNS, CDR2 SASEGT. CDR3 loop: CASSAIGVGGYSNQPQHF. DNA of the CDR3: TGTGCCAGCAGTGCCATCGGAGTGGGGGGGTATAGCAATCAGCCCCAGCATTTT.

Written as DNA, the CDR3 is TGCGCCAGCAGCCACCCACAAAGGGGCGTGAGAAAACTGTTTTTT. It is translated as CASSHPQRGVRKLFF. This chain uses TRBV4-1 with TRBJ1-4, with a weak D call TRBD1 (5 bases). This CDR3 comprises 15 residues. The V end was cut by 3 bases, the J end by 10 bases, with 18 bases between. The germline gives CDR1 MGHRA, CDR2 YSYEKL.

The chain employs TRBV4-1 and TRBJ2-3; 11 positions match TRBD2. The junction had 9 bases not matched to a gene; V was cut back by 5 bases and J by 5 bases. Germline-derived CDR1 and CDR2 are MGHRA and YSYEKL. This CDR3 has 16 amino acids. The CDR3 reads CASSGSLAGVKDTQYF. CDR3 bases: TGCGCCAGCAGCGGGTCACTAGCGGGAGTGAAAGATACGCAGTATTTT.

V is TRBV2 and J is TRBJ2-5, with 7 bases aligning to TRBD2. CDR1 is SNHLY, CDR2 FYNNEI, per germline. The CDR3 is 14 amino acids. The junction had 9 bases not matched to a gene; V was cut back by 8 bases and J by 3 bases. CDR3 region: CASLHTSAKETQYF. As DNA, the CDR3 is TGTGCCAGCCTTCACACTAGCGCCAAAGAGACCCAGTACTTC. The variable domain in full, with the rest retrieved from reference TRBV2 and TRBJ2-5, is EPEVTQTPSHQVTQMGQEVILRCVPISNHLYFYWYRQILGQKVEFLVSFYNNEISEKSEIFDDQFSVERPDGSNFTLKIRSTKLEDSAMYFCASLHTSAKETQYFGPGTRLLVL.